This T cell receptor (beta chain) was recovered during a study of T cell responses to AZD1222 COVID-19 vaccine. CDR1 and CDR2 from the germline V gene are LNHDA and SQIVND (reference sequence). The V end was cut by 3 bases, the J end by 6 bases, with 5 bases between. This CDR3 region has 11 residues. With regard to this clone: The antigen is undetermined.

General observations from the study: Per reports, nearly half of all spike-specific TCRs target regions that are unmutated in variants.

The assay was immunoSEQ multiplex PCR, and TCRdb's table has in-frame clones only and misses some. Among some 96,000 clones listed, more than 70% were seen once. The V call is TRBV19, the J call TRBJ1-1; no definite D call. Sequenced material: peripheral blood, taken 28 days after the second AZD1222 dose. This receptor was identified in an adult who received the AZD1222 COVID-19 vaccine. CDR3 residues: CASSIRSEAFF. DNA of the CDR3: TGTGCCAGTAGTATCCGGTCTGAAGCTTTCTTT.